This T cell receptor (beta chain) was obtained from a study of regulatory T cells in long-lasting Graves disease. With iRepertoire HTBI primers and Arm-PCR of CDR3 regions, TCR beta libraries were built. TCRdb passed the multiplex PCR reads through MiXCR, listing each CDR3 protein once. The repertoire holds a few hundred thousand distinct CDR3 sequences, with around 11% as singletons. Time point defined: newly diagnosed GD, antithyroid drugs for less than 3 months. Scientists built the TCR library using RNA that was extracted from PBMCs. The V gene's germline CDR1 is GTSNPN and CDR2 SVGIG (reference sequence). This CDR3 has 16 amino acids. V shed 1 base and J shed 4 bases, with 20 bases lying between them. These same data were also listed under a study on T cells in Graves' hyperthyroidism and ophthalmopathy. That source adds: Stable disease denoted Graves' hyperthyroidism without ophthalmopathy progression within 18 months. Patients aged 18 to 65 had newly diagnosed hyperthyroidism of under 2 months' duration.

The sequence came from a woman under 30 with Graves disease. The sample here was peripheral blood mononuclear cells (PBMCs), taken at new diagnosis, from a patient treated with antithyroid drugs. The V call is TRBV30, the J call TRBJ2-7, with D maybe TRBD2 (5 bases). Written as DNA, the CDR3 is TGTGCCTGGAGTGCCACTGGAGGAGCGGACTGGTACGAGCAGTACTTC. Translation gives CAWSATGGADWYEQYF.